This TCR beta chain was identified in a study of cytomegalovirus exposure and HLA in healthy donors. Whole-study findings and limits: Productive rates of about 90% or about 30% were seen for most TCR beta V segments in an earlier analysis.

Primers included in the PCR were 60 Vbeta and 13 Jbeta primers. Using immunoSEQ multiplex PCR, the repertoire was profiled, and TCRdb retains in-frame clones only, with some absent. The table records about 130,000 clones, approximately 69% of them present only once. A remark on this clone: Its antigen is undetermined.

This CDR3 has 13 amino acids. Germline V gene data show CDR1 as GTSNPN and CDR2 as SVGIG (reference sequence). V lost 3 bases to trimming and J lost 7 bases, with 16 bases between them. This chain uses TRBV30 with TRBJ2-7, with TRBD1 as a possible D gene (5 bases). Source material: PBMCs. The receptor's source is a man aged 35 to 55 in good health and CMV-seropositive. The CDR3 region has the DNA TGTGCCTGGAGGGAACAGGTTCTGGGGGAGCAGTACTTC. Residues: CAWREQVLGEQYF.